These 10 T cell receptor beta chains were all obtained from the same sample, sequenced in a study of blood T cell repertoires in COVID-19. The table came from immunoSEQ multiplex PCR; TCRdb's copy has only in-frame clones and leaves some out. This table has some 130,000 clones, over 60% appearing once. Sequencing input: peripheral blood. The receptor set was obtained from a woman in her 70s with acute or convalescent COVID-19.

This clone was detected a few times. The gene calls are TRBV2 and TRBJ1-4, with 10 bases aligning to TRBD1. J was trimmed by 6 bases and V by 5 bases; bases with no gene match: 6. The germline V gene encodes CDR1 SNHLY and CDR2 FYNNEI. CDR3 length equals 15 residues. The chain's CDR3 is CASSRPGTGDEKLFF. For the CDR3, the DNA is TGTGCCAGCAGTCGCCCCGGGACAGGGGATGAAAAACTGTTTTTT.

The genes are TRBV5-5 and TRBJ1-2; no definite D call. V was trimmed by 0 bases and J by 10 bases, leaving 13 bases between them. Germline V gives CDR1 SGHKS, CDR2 YYEKEE (reference sequence). The CDR3 runs 13 residues. CDR3 in DNA: TGTGCCAGCAGCTTGGCAGGATCGCAGAACTACACCTTC. Its protein product is CASSLAGSQNYTF.

The V gene is TRBV27, the J gene TRBJ1-5; D perhaps matches TRBD1 (5 bases). Germline loops: CDR1 MNHEY, CDR2 SMNVEV (reference sequence). V shed 1 base and J shed 5 bases, with 18 bases lying between them. The CDR3 covers 17 residues. CDR3 sequence: CASSLYGFGARDQPQHF. The CDR3 nucleotides are TGTGCCAGCAGTTTATATGGGTTTGGGGCACGCGATCAGCCCCAGCATTTT.

The chain has TRBV6-5 and TRBJ2-2; D possibly corresponds to TRBD2 (5 bases). CDR1 is MNHEY and CDR2 is SVGAGI in the germline V gene. The ends were cut back, 6 bases at V and 2 bases at J, with 10 bases in the middle. The CDR3 extends over 14 amino acids. The CDR3 protein is CASRDLFNTGELFF. The DNA of the CDR3 is TGTGCCAGCAGGGACTTATTTAACACCGGGGAGCTGTTTTTT.

The chain recombines TRBV7-9 with TRBJ2-7; 8 nucleotides agree with TRBD1. V lost 5 bases and J lost 2; bases outside the gene matches: 5. The CDR3 is 14 residues long. In germline, CDR1 is SEHNR, CDR2 FQNEAQ (reference sequence). CDR3 DNA: TGTGCCAGCAGCCTCGACAGGGGCCCCTACGAGCAGTACTTC. It translates to CASSLDRGPYEQYF.

This clone was counted once. This chain links TRBV19 with TRBJ2-7, with 8 positions matching TRBD2. CDR1 LNHDA and CDR2 SQIVND come from the germline V gene (reference sequence). With V trimmed by 1 base and J by 3 bases, 2 bases remained unmatched. CDR3 length: 14 amino acids. For the CDR3, the DNA is TGTGCCAGTAGTATAGCGGGGGGGATCTACGAGCAGTACTTC. Protein product: CASSIAGGIYEQYF.

The gene calls are TRBV5-1 and TRBJ2-3; 9 bases fit TRBD2. Germline CDR1 SGHRS, CDR2 YFSETQ. The trim removed 1 base at V and 3 bases at J, leaving 3 bases unmatched. The CDR3 is 15 amino acids. The CDR3 sequence is CASSLSSGRTDTQYF. Here the CDR3 DNA reads TGCGCCAGCAGCTTGAGTAGCGGGAGAACAGATACGCAGTATTTT. Combining the CDR3 with reference TRBV5-1 and TRBJ2-3 gives the whole variable domain KAGVTQTPRYLIKTRGQQVTLSCSPISGHRSVSWYQQTPGQGLQFLFEYFSETQRNKGNFPGRFSGRQFSNSRSEMNVSTLELGDSALYLCASSLSSGRTDTQYFGPGTRLTVL.

This chain connects TRBV3-1 (or the pseudogene TRBV3-2) to TRBJ2-3, with D possibly being TRBD1 (8 bases). The CDR3 is 23 amino acids. CDR1 and CDR2 (germline): LGHDT, YNNKEL (reference sequence). V lost 4 bases, J lost 4 bases, and 39 bases lay in between. As DNA, the CDR3 is TGTGCCAGCAGCCGGGGAGGGGCAGGGGGCGAAAATTTCCGAACCAATAGCCCAGATACGCAGTATTTT. It is translated as CASSRGGAGGENFRTNSPDTQYF.

This chain connects TRBV12-3 or TRBV12-4 to TRBJ2-3; tentatively, D is TRBD2 (6 bases). The CDR3 loop spans 13 amino acids. The V end lost 1 base, the J end lost 13 bases, and 15 bases lay between the germline ends. CDR3 DNA sequence: TGTGCCAGCAGTTTAGGATCGGGAGATAGGGAGTATTTT. This sequence encodes CASSLGSGDREYF.

This rearrangement joins TRBV7-9 to TRBJ2-5, with 8 bases matching TRBD2. The CDR3 runs to 17 residues. With 1 base clipped from V and 5 bases from J, the junction kept 12 bases outside the gene matches. Germline values: CDR1 SEHNR, CDR2 FQNEAQ (reference sequence). The CDR3 loop is CASSLGRGGRFGETQYF. CDR3 coding DNA: TGTGCCAGCAGCTTAGGGCGAGGCGGGAGGTTCGGGGAGACCCAGTACTTC.